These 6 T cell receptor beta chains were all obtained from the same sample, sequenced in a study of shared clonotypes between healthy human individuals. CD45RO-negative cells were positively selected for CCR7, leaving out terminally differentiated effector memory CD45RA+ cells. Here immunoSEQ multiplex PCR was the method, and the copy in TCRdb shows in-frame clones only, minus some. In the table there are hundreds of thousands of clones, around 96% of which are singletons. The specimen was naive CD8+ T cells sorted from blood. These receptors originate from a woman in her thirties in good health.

The CDR3 sequence is CASSVKNVYEQFF. The CDR3, as DNA: TGTGCCAGCAGCGTAAAGAACGTCTATGAGCAGTTCTTC. The chain uses TRBV9 and TRBJ2-1; D is undetermined. This CDR3 is 13 amino acids long. Trimming cost V 1 base and J 8 bases, with 10 bases left between them. From germline, CDR1 is SGDLS and CDR2 YYNGEE.

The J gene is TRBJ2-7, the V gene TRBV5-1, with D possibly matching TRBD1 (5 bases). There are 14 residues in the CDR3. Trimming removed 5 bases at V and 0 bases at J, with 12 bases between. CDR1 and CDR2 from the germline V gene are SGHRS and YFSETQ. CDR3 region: CASSTQVDSYEQYF. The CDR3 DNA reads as TGCGCCAGCAGTACACAGGTGGACTCCTACGAGCAGTACTTC.

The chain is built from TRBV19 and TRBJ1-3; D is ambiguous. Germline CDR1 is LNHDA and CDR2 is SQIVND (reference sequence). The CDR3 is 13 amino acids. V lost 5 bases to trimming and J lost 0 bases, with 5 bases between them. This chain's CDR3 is CASSFNSGNTIYF. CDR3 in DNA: TGTGCCAGTAGTTTTAACTCTGGAAACACCATATATTTT.

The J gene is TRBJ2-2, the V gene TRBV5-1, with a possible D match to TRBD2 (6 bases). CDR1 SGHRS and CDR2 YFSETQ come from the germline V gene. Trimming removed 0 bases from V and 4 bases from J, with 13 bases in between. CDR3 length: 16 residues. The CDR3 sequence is CASSLVAGIITGELFF. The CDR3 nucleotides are TGCGCCAGCAGCTTGGTTGCGGGGATTATCACCGGGGAGCTGTTTTTT.

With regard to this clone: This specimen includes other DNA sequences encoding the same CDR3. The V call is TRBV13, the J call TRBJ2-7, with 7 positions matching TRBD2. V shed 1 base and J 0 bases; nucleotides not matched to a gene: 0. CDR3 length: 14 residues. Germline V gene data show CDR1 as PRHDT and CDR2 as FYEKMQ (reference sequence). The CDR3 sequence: CASSLAGGSYEQYF. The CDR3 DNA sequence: TGTGCCAGCAGCTTAGCGGGAGGCTCCTACGAGCAGTACTTC. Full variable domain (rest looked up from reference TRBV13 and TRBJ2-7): AAGVIQSPRHLIKEKRETATLKCYPIPRHDTVYWYQQGPGQDPQFLISFYEKMQSDKGSIPDRFSAQQFSDYHSELNMSSLELGDSALYFCASSLAGGSYEQYFGPGTRLTVT.

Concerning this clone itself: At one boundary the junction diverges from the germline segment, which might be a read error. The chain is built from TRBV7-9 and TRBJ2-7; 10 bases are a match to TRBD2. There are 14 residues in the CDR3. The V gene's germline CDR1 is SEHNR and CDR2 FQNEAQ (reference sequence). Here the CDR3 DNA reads TGTGCCGGCAGCTGGACTAGCGGAGTCTACGAGCAGTACTTC. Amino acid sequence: CAGSWTSGVYEQYF.